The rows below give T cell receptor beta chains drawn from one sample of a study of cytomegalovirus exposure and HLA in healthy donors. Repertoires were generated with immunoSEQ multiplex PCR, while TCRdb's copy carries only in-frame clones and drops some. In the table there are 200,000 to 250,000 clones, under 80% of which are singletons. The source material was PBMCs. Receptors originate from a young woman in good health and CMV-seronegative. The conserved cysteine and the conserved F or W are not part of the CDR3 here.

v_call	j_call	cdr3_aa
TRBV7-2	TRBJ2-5	ASSAAGQGTQY
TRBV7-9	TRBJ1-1	SSSLDWAANTEAF
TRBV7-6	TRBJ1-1	ASTIGQGYTEAF
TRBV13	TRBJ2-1	ASSLKEEQF
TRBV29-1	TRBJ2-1	SVGSRLDEQF
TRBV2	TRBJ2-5	ASSTGTGPVGTQY
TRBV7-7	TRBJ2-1	ASSPSGGFNEQF
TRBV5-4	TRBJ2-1	ASSLPILGAGEGNEQF
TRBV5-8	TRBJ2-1	ASSDPLGLDYNEQF
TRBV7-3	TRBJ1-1	ASSVMRNTEAF
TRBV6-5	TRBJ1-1	ASNSAGTEAF
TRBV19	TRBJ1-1	ASSISDRESTEAF
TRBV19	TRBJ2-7	ASSMGGPEQY
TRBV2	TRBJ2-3	ASRGESDTQY
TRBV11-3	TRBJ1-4	ASSLEGGSEKLF
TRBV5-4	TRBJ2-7	ASSLGTRGYEQY
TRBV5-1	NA	ARETKKEGVRYEQY
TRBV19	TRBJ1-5	ASSIDLPYNSPLYSNQPQH
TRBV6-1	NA	ASSNSGGGYEQY
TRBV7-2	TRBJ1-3	ASSLRGGLLGNTIY
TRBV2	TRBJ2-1	AGRPGVAGGPWEF
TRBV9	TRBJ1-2	ASKHRRYGYT
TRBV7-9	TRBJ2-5	SSSPLRGPNWETQY
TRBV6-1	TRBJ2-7	ASTRTGGYEQY
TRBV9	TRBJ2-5	ASSASVAGGQETQY
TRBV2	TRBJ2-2	ASSEAGLAGGPGTGELF
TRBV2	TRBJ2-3	ATLGRGGTDTQY
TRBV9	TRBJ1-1	ASNLQGIGTEAF
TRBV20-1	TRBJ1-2	SAFVRGGYT
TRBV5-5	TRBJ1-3	ASSLGAHDSGNTIY
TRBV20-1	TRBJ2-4	SGVGENIQY
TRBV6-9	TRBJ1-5	ASSYCLDSSDHSNQPQH
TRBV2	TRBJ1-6	ASKARTGNSPLH
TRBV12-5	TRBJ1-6	ASGFGQGYNSPLH
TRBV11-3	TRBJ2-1	ASSLAGGAYNEQF
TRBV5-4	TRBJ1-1	ASSPGQGRINEAF
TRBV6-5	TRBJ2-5	ASSYSSLLQETQY
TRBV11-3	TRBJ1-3	ASRLGSGNTIY
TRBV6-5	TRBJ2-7	ASSRSGRSSYEQY
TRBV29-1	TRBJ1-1	SVDREQGEAF
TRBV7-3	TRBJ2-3	ASSRQGGTDTQY
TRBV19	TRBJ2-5	ASSPETGGNLETQY
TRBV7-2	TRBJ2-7	ASSLDQATEPYEQY
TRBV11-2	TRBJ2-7	ASSLEGPGTATYEQY
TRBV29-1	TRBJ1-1	SVSVGASYSL
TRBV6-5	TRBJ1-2	ASSVDSANYGYT
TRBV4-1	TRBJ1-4	ASSPEDRDDEKLF